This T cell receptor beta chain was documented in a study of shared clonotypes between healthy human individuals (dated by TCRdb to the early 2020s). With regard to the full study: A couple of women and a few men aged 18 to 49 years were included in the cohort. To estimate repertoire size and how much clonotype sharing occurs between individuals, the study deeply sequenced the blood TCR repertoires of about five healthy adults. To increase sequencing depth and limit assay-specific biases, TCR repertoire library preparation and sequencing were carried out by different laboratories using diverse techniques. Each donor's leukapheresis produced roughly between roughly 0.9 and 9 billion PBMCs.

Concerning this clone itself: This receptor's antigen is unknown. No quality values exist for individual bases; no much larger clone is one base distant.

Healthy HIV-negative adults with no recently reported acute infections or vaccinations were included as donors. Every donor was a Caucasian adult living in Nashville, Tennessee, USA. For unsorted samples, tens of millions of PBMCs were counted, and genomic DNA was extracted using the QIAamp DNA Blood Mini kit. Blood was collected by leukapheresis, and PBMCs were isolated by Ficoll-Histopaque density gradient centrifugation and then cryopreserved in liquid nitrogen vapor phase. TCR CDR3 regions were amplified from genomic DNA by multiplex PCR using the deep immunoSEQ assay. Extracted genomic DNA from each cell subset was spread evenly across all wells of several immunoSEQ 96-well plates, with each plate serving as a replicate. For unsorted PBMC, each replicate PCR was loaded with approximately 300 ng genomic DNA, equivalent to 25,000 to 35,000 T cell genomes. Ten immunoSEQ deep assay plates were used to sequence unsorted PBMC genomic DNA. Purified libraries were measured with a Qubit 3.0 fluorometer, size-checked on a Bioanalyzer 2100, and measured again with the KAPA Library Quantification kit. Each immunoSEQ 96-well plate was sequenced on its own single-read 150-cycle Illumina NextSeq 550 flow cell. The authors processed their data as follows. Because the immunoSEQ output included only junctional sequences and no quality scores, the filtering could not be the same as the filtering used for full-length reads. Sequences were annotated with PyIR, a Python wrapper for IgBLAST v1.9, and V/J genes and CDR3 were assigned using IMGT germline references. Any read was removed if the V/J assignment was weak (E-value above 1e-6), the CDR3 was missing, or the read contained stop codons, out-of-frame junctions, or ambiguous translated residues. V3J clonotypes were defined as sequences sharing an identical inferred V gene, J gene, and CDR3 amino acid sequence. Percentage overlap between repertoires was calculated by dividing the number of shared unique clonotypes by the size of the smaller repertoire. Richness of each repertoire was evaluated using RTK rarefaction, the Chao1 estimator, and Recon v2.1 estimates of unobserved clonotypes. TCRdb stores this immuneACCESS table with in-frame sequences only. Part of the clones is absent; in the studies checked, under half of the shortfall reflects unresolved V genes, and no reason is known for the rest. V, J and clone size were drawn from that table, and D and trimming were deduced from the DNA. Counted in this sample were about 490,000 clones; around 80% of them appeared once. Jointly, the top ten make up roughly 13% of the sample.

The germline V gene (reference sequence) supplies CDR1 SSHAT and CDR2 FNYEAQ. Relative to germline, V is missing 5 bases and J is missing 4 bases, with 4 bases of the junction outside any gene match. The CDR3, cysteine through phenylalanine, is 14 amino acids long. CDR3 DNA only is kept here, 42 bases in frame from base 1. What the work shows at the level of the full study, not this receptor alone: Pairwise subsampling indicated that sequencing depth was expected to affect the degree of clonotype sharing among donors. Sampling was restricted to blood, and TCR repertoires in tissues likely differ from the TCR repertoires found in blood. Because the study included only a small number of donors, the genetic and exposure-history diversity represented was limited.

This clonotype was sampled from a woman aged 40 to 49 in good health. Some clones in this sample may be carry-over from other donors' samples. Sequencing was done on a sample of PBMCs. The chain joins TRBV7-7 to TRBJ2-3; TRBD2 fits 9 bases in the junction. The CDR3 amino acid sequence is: CASSRAGGSDTQYF. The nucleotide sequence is TGTGCCAGCAGCCGAGCGGGAGGATCAGATACGCAGTATTTT.